This TCR beta chain was captured in a study of T cell changes during pregnancy in multiple sclerosis. The protocol was immunoSEQ multiplex PCR, while the TCRdb copy is restricted to in-frame clones and leaves out a portion. The profile shows around 80,000 clones, under 95% of them singletons. CDR3 length equals 14 residues. Germline loops: CDR1 GTSNPN, CDR2 SVGIG (reference sequence). Trimming removed 2 bases at V and 4 bases at J, with 14 bases between. The receptor was isolated from a female donor with multiple sclerosis, enrolled in a pregnancy study. The material was peripheral blood, obtained before pregnancy. The chain carries TRBV30 and TRBJ1-1, with a weak D call TRBD1 (5 bases). The CDR3 DNA is TGTGCCTGGAGTCCGGGACTTATCGGCACTGAAGCTTTCTTT. It codes for CAWSPGLIGTEAFF.